This TCR beta chain was observed in a study of blood T cell repertoires in COVID-19. Participants, 18 to 89 years old, spanned 25 or so US areas. The ends were cut back, 5 bases at V and 6 bases at J, with 17 bases in the middle. Germline CDR1 is MDHEN and CDR2 is SYDVKM. The CDR3 runs to 15 residues. Assay used: immunoSEQ multiplex PCR; TCRdb lists only in-frame clones, some missing. Seen here are 350,000 to 500,000 clones, nearly 90% observed once, and the top ten hold about 1.5%. Sequenced: PBMCs or T cells enriched from blood (not recorded which). This receptor was obtained from a woman aged 18 to 35 who had been exposed to COVID-19. V is TRBV28 and J is TRBJ1-5; tentatively, D is TRBD1 (6 bases). The CDR3 sequence: CASSPMRQGIQPQHF. The CDR3 coding sequence is TGTGCCAGCAGTCCTATGCGGCAGGGGATTCAGCCCCAGCATTTT.